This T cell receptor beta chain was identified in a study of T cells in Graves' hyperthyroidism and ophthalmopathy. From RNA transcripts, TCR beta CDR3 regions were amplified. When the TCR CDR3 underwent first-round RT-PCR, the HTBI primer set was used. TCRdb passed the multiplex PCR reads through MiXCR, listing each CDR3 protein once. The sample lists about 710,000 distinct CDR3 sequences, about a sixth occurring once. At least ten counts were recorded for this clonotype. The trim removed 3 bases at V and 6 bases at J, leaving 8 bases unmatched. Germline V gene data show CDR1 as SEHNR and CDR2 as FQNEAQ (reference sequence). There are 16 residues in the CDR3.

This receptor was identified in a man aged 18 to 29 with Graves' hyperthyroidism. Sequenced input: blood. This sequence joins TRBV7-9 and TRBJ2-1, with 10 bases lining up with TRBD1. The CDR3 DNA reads TGTGCCAGCAGCTTGGCCGGGACAGGGGATTCCAATGAGCAGTTCTTC. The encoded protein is CASSLAGTGDSNEQFF.